This record concerns one T cell receptor beta chain sequence. Its cognate antigen is unknown. The sample comes from a study of Tregs in tolerant kidney transplant recipients. Turning to the study itself: Mixed chimerism was transient after nonmyeloablative marrow transplants from related graft donors.

The study's findings and limits: Antigen-driven expansion was suggested because donor-specific Tregs expanded more than all Tregs in tolerant patients.

Unstimulated Tregs (CD4+CD25+CD127-) and CD4+CD25- non-Tregs were sorted from PBMCs. Before regulatory T cell sorting, thawed PBMCs rested overnight at 37°C in approximately 200 IU/ml IL-2. Sequencing was performed with immunoSEQ multiplex PCR; in TCRdb, only in-frame clones are kept and a portion is missing. Of about 61,000 clones detected, 80% to 90% appear once; the ten largest clones hold around 1.9%. Germline V gene data show CDR1 as SGHRS and CDR2 as YFSETQ. With V trimmed by 2 bases and J by 2 bases, 2 bases remained unmatched. The CDR3 contains 16 residues. The source of this sequence is a human donor who received a combined kidney and bone marrow transplant. The sample here was Tregs from blood, taken before the transplant. J is TRBJ1-6 and V is TRBV5-1, with 9 bases matching TRBD1. DNA for the CDR3: TGCGCCAGCAGCTTCCGGGACAGGGCCTATAATTCACCCCTCCACTTT. Amino acid sequence: CASSFRDRAYNSPLHF. Full variable domain (missing parts from reference TRBV5-1 and TRBJ1-6): KAGVTQTPRYLIKTRGQQVTLSCSPISGHRSVSWYQQTPGQGLQFLFEYFSETQRNKGNFPGRFSGRQFSNSRSEMNVSTLELGDSALYLCASSFRDRAYNSPLHFGNGTRLTVT.